A selection of T cell receptor beta chains follows, all from one sample in a study of human T cells and chemical hapten exposure. Via MiXCR, TCRdb re-called the RACE reads, giving one row per CDR3 protein. The data contain roughly 100,000 distinct CDR3 sequences, 11% of them singletons. The sequencing used whole blood, collected in connection with sensitization to the hapten diphenylcyclopropenone (DPC). These receptors originate from a woman between 55 and 75 years old with alopecia areata. Some clones in this sample may be carry-over from other donors' samples. CDR3s include the opening cysteine and the closing phenylalanine or tryptophan. The D gene is left open where the match is weak. Some rows have no size entry. The others give once, few or many, or a class for an expanded clone.

d_gene	j_gene	abundance	v_gene	CDR3aa	CDR3nt
.	TRBJ1-6	many	TRBV6-5	CASSPDGGANSPLHF	TGTGCCAGCAGCCCAGACGGGGGGGCCAATTCACCCCTCCACTTT
TRBD1	TRBJ2-7	.	TRBV6-6	CASRTGTGKGEQYF	TGTGCCAGCAGGACGGGGACAGGGAAAGGCGAGCAGTACTTC
.	TRBJ1-2	many	TRBV20-1	CSAQTDNYGYTF	TGCAGTGCTCAAACAGATAACTATGGCTACACCTTC
.	TRBJ2-5	.	TRBV2	CASSGLGTARTQYF	TGTGCCAGCAGCGGGCTGGGGACCGCAAGGACCCAGTACTTC
.	TRBJ1-2	.	TRBV11-2	CASSLAGRVYGYTF	TGTGCCAGCAGCTTAGCCGGCAGGGTATATGGCTACACCTTC
.	TRBJ1-4	few	TRBV19	CASSILGQGEKLFF	TGTGCCAGTAGTATTCTGGGGCAGGGTGAAAAACTGTTTTTT
TRBD2	TRBJ2-1	.	TRBV28	CASSLGTSGVYEQFF	TGTGCCAGCAGTTTAGGGACTAGCGGGGTTTATGAGCAGTTCTTC
.	TRBJ1-3	few	TRBV20-1	CSARDPGNTIYF	TGCAGTGCTAGAGATCCAGGAAACACCATATATTTT
.	TRBJ2-4	many	TRBV30	CAWSVGSWAGEDIQYF	TGTGCCTGGAGTGTAGGTTCTTGGGCCGGGGAGGACATTCAGTACTTC
.	TRBJ1-5	few	TRBV30	CAWSASSGSQPQHF	TGTGCCTGGAGTGCCTCATCTGGGAGTCAGCCCCAGCATTTT
.	TRBJ2-3	few	TRBV5-4	CASSLSTGSSTDTQYF	TGTGCCAGCAGCTTGTCAACTGGATCCAGCACAGATACGCAGTATTTT
TRBD2	TRBJ2-1	many	TRBV13	CASSSQAGGPSREQFF	TGTGCCAGCAGCTCCCAAGCGGGGGGGCCGTCGCGTGAGCAGTTCTTC
.	TRBJ2-5	few	TRBV2	CASSELRSETQYF	TGTGCCAGCAGTGAACTGCGTAGCGAGACCCAGTACTTC
.	TRBJ1-2	many	TRBV2	CASTEQGVYGYTF	TGTGCCAGCACTGAACAGGGTGTCTATGGCTACACCTTC
TRBD1	TRBJ1-2	.	TRBV29-1	CSVEGQGNGYTF	TGCAGCGTTGAAGGACAGGGGAACGGCTACACCTTC
TRBD1	TRBJ2-6	.	TRBV6-2/TRBV6-3	CASSSRDRGLRYSGANVLTF	TGTGCCAGCAGTTCCCGGGACAGGGGGCTCCGGTACTCTGGGGCCAACGTCCTGACTTTC
.	TRBJ1-1	many	TRBV4-2	CASSQVSRGTEAFF	TGTGCCAGCAGCCAAGTATCGAGGGGCACTGAAGCTTTCTTT
.	TRBJ1-5	few	TRBV2	CASSEELASGQPQHF	TGTGCCAGCAGTGAAGAACTCGCGTCGGGTCAGCCCCAGCATTTT
TRBD2	TRBJ2-3	.	TRBV27	CASSSFGRFSTDTQYF	TGTGCCAGCAGTTCTTTCGGGAGGTTTAGCACAGATACGCAGTATTTT
.	TRBJ2-3	many	TRBV7-7	CASSQSGTDTQYF	TGTGCTAGCAGCCAATCGGGGACAGATACGCAGTATTTT
TRBD1	TRBJ1-2	many	TRBV11-2	CASSFSRGDGYTF	TGTGCCAGCAGCTTCTCCAGGGGGGATGGCTACACCTTC
.	TRBJ1-1	many	TRBV5-1	CASSLEGPMNTEAFF	TGCGCCAGCAGCTTGGAAGGGCCGATGAACACTGAAGCTTTCTTT
TRBD1	TRBJ2-6	.	TRBV6-5	CASSLNYRGLTSGANVLTF	TGTGCCAGCAGTTTAAATTACAGGGGGTTGACCTCTGGGGCCAACGTCCTGACTTTC